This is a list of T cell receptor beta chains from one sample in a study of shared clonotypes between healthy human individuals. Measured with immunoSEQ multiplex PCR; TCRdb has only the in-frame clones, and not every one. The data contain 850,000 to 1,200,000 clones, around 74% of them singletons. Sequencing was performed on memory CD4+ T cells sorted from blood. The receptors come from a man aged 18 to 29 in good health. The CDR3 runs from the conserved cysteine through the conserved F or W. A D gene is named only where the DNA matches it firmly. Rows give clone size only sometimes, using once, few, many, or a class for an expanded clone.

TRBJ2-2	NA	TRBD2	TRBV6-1	TGTGCCAGCGGGGGACTAGCGGGAGCCGGGGAGCTGTTTTTT	CASGGLAGAGELFF
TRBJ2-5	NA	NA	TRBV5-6	TGTGCCAGCAGCCTAGACAGGTTCCAAGAGACCCAGTACTTC	CASSLDRFQETQYF
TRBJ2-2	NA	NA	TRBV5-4	TGTGCCAGCAGCCCGGGGCTTCTTGCGAACACCGGGGAGCTGTTTTTT	CASSPGLLANTGELFF
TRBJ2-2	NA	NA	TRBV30	TGTGCCTGGAACGGGGGTTTTCCCGGGGAGCTGTTTTTT	CAWNGGFPGELFF
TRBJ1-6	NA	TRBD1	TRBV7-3	TGTGCCAGCAGCTTAAAGGGACAGGGATCACCCCTCCACTTT	CASSLKGQGSPLHF
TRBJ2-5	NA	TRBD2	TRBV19	TGTGCCAGTAATACAGCGGGGAGAGAGACCCAGTACTTC	CASNTAGRETQYF
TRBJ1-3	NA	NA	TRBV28	TGTGCCAGCAGTCCCTGGGGGGTCTCTGGAAACACCATATATTTT	CASSPWGVSGNTIYF
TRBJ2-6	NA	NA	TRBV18	TGTGCCAGCCGACCGTCCTCTGGGGCCAACGTCCTGACTTTC	CASRPSSGANVLTF
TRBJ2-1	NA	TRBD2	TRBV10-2	TGCGCCAGCAGATCCACTAGCGGGGGGCCGGGAGAGCAGTTCTTC	CASRSTSGGPGEQFF
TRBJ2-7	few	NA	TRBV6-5	TGTGCCAGCAGTGGCAGGGGGGCGGGCTCCTACGAGCAGTACTTC	CASSGRGAGSYEQYF
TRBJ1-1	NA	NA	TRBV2	TGTGCCAGCACCCCAGGTCGGCAGGAGAACACTGAAGCTTTCTTT	CASTPGRQENTEAFF
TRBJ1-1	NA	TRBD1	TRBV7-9	TGTGCCAGCAGCCCCATAAACAGGGGGCTCGACACTGAAGCTTTCTTT	CASSPINRGLDTEAFF